The 15 T cell receptor beta chains below were found in one sample sequenced in a study of T-cell memory formation after mild COVID-19. TCRdb re-called the 5' RACE reads through MiXCR, storing one row per CDR3 protein. This sample carries a few hundred thousand distinct CDR3 sequences, around 15% of them seen once, and the ten largest clones take over 20%. Sequenced: PBMCs or a T cell subset sorted from them (not recorded which). The receptors stem from a young man who had mild COVID-19 (a few samples of this study predate the infection). Cell type and time point are not known.

The V and J genes are TRBV7-6 and TRBJ2-3; D is unresolved. The germline CDR1 and CDR2 sequences are SGHVS and FNYEAQ. This CDR3 has 14 residues. Trimming stripped 1 base from V and 4 bases from J, with 9 bases between. This CDR3 is CASSLGQSADTQYF. In DNA form, the CDR3 reads TGTGCCAGCAGCTTAGGCCAGAGCGCAGATACGCAGTATTTT.

There are a few counts of this clonotype. This chain joins TRBV7-9 and TRBJ2-7; no clear D. CDR1 is SEHNR and CDR2 is FQNEAQ in the germline V gene (reference sequence). CDR3 size: 12 residues. The V end was cut by 5 bases, the J end by 3 bases, with 8 bases between. The CDR3 sequence: CASSHVVYEQYF. The CDR3 nucleotides are TGTGCCAGCAGCCACGTGGTCTACGAGCAGTACTTC.

V usage is TRBV15 and J usage is TRBJ1-4; 8 nucleotides match TRBD1. Per germline, CDR1 LNHNV and CDR2 YYDKDF (reference sequence). The V gene end was trimmed by 7 bases and the J gene end by 7 bases; junction bases not matched to a gene: 8. The CDR3 totals 14 residues. The CDR3 protein is CATMGGQGAEKLFF. In DNA form, the CDR3 reads TGTGCCACCATGGGTGGGCAGGGGGCTGAAAAACTGTTTTTT. The full variable domain, in which reference TRBV15 and TRBJ1-4 provide the parts outside the CDR3, is DAMVIQNPRYQVTQFGKPVTLSCSQTLNHNVMYWYQQKSSQAPKLLFHYYDKDFNNEADTPDNFQSRRPNTSFCFLDIRSPGLGDTAMYLCATMGGQGAEKLFFGSGTQLSVL.

This clonotype was seen only a few times. This sequence joins TRBV7-2 and TRBJ2-3; D ambiguous. This CDR3 is 15 amino acids long. CDR1 SGHTA and CDR2 FQGNSA come from the germline V gene. Trimming removed 2 bases at V and 0 bases at J, with 9 bases between. This chain's CDR3 is CASSLRLGSTDTQYF. The CDR3 DNA reads as TGTGCCAGCAGCTTAAGACTGGGAAGCACAGATACGCAGTATTTT.

The chain uses TRBV5-6 and TRBJ1-2; 7 bases fit TRBD1. The germline CDR1 and CDR2 sequences are SGHDT and YYEEEE. This CDR3 has 14 amino acids. With 3 bases clipped from V and 0 bases from J, the junction kept 2 bases outside the gene matches. The CDR3 region has the DNA TGTGCCAGCAGCTGGGGACAGTCTAACTATGGCTACACCTTC. Amino acids: CASSWGQSNYGYTF.

This clonotype was detected a few times. The chain combines TRBV20-1 with TRBJ2-7, with D perhaps TRBD2 (6 bases). From germline, CDR1 is DFQATT and CDR2 SNEGSKA (reference sequence). The CDR3 is 17 amino acids. V was cut by 0 bases and J by 2 bases, with 20 bases left in between. Here the CDR3 DNA reads TGCAGTGCTAGAGATTCCTGGGAGGACGGGGCCCCCTACGAGCAGTACTTC. This sequence encodes CSARDSWEDGAPYEQYF.

This clonotype has more than one count but fewer than ten. This chain uses TRBV5-4 with TRBJ2-5, with 9 positions matching TRBD1. Germline CDR1 and CDR2: SGHNT and YYREEE (reference sequence). The CDR3 runs 14 residues. The ends lost 4 bases at V and 5 bases at J; junction bases unmatched: 6. As DNA, the CDR3 is TGTGCCAGCAGCGCCACAGGGGGCGATGAGACCCAGTACTTC. Its protein is CASSATGGDETQYF.

The V and J genes are TRBV6-6 and TRBJ1-2; D gene ambiguous. The length of the CDR3 is 11 residues. Germline CDR1 MNHNY, CDR2 SVGAGI (reference sequence). Trimming stripped 7 bases from V and 6 bases from J, with 9 bases between. In DNA form, the CDR3 reads TGTGCCAGCAAGGCACGGGATGGCTACACCTTC. It codes for CASKARDGYTF.

V and J are TRBV2 and TRBJ2-1, with unresolved D. The germline V gene has CDR1 SNHLY and CDR2 FYNNEI. The CDR3 has 11 amino acids. Trimming removed 1 base from V and 6 bases from J, with 1 base in between. The DNA for the CDR3 is TGTGCCAGCAGTGAAGGCAATGAGCAGTTCTTC. Protein sequence: CASSEGNEQFF.

The table lists this clonotype with many counts. The chain employs TRBV29-1 and TRBJ2-1; possibly TRBD1 or TRBD2 for D (5 bases each). With 4 bases removed from V and 8 bases from J, the gap between germline ends came to 9 bases. The CDR3 is 11 residues long. In germline, CDR1 is SQVTM, CDR2 ANQGSEA. The CDR3 DNA follows: TGCAGCGTTGGTGGGGGAGATGAGCAGTTCTTC. Translated, it gives CSVGGGDEQFF.

This clonotype was detected a few times. The CDR3 DNA reads TGTGCCAGCAGCCCCCGAGGTGAAAAACTGTTTTTT. This sequence encodes CASSPRGEKLFF. The gene calls are TRBV7-6 and TRBJ1-4; D gene uncertain. CDR1 is SGHVS and CDR2 is FNYEAQ in the germline V gene. Trimming removed 5 bases from V and 7 bases from J, with 8 bases in between. This CDR3 comprises 12 residues.

The rearrangement joins TRBV7-9 to TRBJ1-4, with D maybe TRBD1 (6 bases). This CDR3 is built from 15 residues. Per the germline V gene, CDR1 is SEHNR and CDR2 is FQNEAQ (reference sequence). V was clipped by 4 bases and J by 3 bases, with 12 bases between them. CDR3 in DNA: TGTGCCAGCAGCTCTACAGGGAGGGCTAATGAAAAACTGTTTTTT. Its protein is CASSSTGRANEKLFF.

The sample holds a few counts of this clonotype. The chain recombines TRBV29-1 with TRBJ2-7; D ambiguous. Germline CDR1 is SQVTM and CDR2 is ANQGSEA. Trimming shortened V by 4 bases and J by 3 bases, and 7 bases separated the two germline ends. There are 11 residues in the CDR3. The CDR3 nucleotides are TGCAGCGTTGGTAGAAGCTACGAGCAGTACTTC. It is translated as CSVGRSYEQYF.

This clonotype was found a few times. The chain combines TRBV29-1 with TRBJ2-1; no definite D call. The CDR3 length is 12 residues. V lost 5 bases and J lost 9, with 14 bases in between. Germline CDR1 SQVTM, CDR2 ANQGSEA. Written as DNA, the CDR3 is TGCAGCGTTTCGGCCTCGAGCCCTGAGCAGTTCTTC. This gives the protein CSVSASSPEQFF.

V gene TRBV7-2 combines with J gene TRBJ2-3; D perhaps matches TRBD1 (5 bases). Germline values: CDR1 SGHTA, CDR2 FQGNSA. The V end was cut by 11 bases, the J end by 2 bases, with 14 bases between. The CDR3 length is 13 residues. The CDR3 region is CAGGALVTDTQYF. The DNA for the CDR3 is TGTGCCGGTGGGGCCCTGGTCACAGATACGCAGTATTTT.